This TCR beta chain originates from a study of spatial heterogeneity in lung cancer. Study-wide context: For the average unique TCR and UMI combination, more than 9.5 occurrences appeared in raw reads.

Specified time point: sample taken at primary tumor resection. Sequencing of whole RNA from tumor, nontumor lung or frozen PBMC involved no sorting. Samples were donated by 72 untreated early-stage non-small cell lung cancer patients. TCR cDNA molecules each carried a unique molecular identifier. TCRdb analysed the 5' RACE reads with MiXCR anew, one entry per CDR3 protein. The data contain some 50,000 distinct CDR3 sequences, about 12% of them singletons. This TCR was sampled from a female donor with early-stage non-small cell lung cancer. Sequences were derived from PBMCs, sampled at surgery.

The CDR3 sequence: CASSQVEGTSNQPQHF. As DNA, the CDR3 is TGCGCCAGCAGCCAAGTGGAGGGTACGAGCAATCAGCCCCAGCATTTT. The gene calls are TRBV4-1 and TRBJ1-5, with D unresolved. The V gene's germline CDR1 is MGHRA and CDR2 YSYEKL. This CDR3 comprises 16 residues. V gave up 1 base and J gave up 1 base, with 11 bases separating them.